These 17 T cell receptor beta chains were all obtained from the same sample, sequenced in a study of response to subunit inactivated influenza vaccine. TCRdb re-called the RT-PCR reads with MiXCR, one entry per CDR3 protein. The data show about 570,000 distinct CDR3 sequences, roughly 10% seen once. The sample also formed part of further work on T cells expressing NK-cell markers. That report notes: The authors generated TCR beta cDNA through 5'RACE template switching with UMIs.

Here the sequenced sample was PBMCs from blood, taken on the day of vaccination. These receptors were obtained from a man over 45 who received an inactivated influenza vaccine.

This clonotype turned up a few times. The CDR3 here is CASSPDGGSSYEQYF. CDR3 nucleotides: TGTGCCAGCAGCCCCGATGGCGGGAGCTCCTACGAGCAGTACTTC. The chain couples TRBV7-2 to TRBJ2-7, with 7 bases identical to TRBD2. Germline loops: CDR1 SGHTA, CDR2 FQGNSA. The CDR3 is 15 amino acids. Trimming took 5 bases from V and 0 from J; bases not matched to a gene: 7. Full variable domain (remainder filled in from reference TRBV7-2 and TRBJ2-7): GAGVSQSPSNKVTEKGKDVELRCDPISGHTALYWYRQSLGQGLEFLIYFQGNSAPDKSGLPSDRFSAERTGGSVSTLTIQRTQQEDSAVYLCASSPDGGSSYEQYFGPGTRLTVT.

Only a few counts were recorded for this clonotype. The V and J genes are TRBV5-1 and TRBJ1-2; 8 bases are shared with TRBD1. The CDR3 consists of 14 residues. Germline CDR1 is SGHRS and CDR2 is YFSETQ. The V and J ends lost 7 bases and 8 bases, in that order; junction bases with no gene match: 13. This CDR3 is CASGNFGTGGGYTF. CDR3 bases: TGCGCCAGCGGAAATTTCGGGACAGGTGGCGGCTACACCTTC.

J is TRBJ2-3 and V is TRBV3-1; 7 bases agree with TRBD1. The germline V gene has CDR1 LGHDT and CDR2 YNNKEL (reference sequence). After removal of 4 bases from V and 2 bases from J, the junction contained 9 bases not matched to a gene. The CDR3 covers 16 residues. CDR3 sequence: CASSLQGKELTDTQYF. In DNA, the CDR3 is TGTGCCAGCAGCCTACAGGGGAAGGAGCTCACAGATACGCAGTATTTT.

This clonotype showed up just a few times. This chain uses TRBV9 with TRBJ2-7; D call uncertain. CDR3 length: 19 amino acids. The V gene lost 4 bases and the J gene lost 0 bases, with 26 bases spanning the gap. Germline assignment: CDR1 SGDLS and CDR2 YYNGEE. CDR3 sequence: CASSPRLRNPPHSSYEQYF. CDR3 nucleotide sequence: TGTGCCAGCAGCCCCCGGCTGAGGAACCCTCCACATAGCTCCTACGAGCAGTACTTC.

This clonotype has a handful of counts. The chain couples TRBV20-1 to TRBJ2-7, with D possibly matching TRBD1 (5 bases). The CDR3 consists of 14 residues. The germline V gene has CDR1 DFQATT and CDR2 SNEGSKA (reference sequence). V was trimmed by 2 bases and J by 4 bases, leaving 15 bases between them. The CDR3 DNA follows: TGCAGTGCTAGACAGGGTCGGGCCCCTTACGAGCAGTACTTC. This gives the protein CSARQGRAPYEQYF.

This clonotype was seen at least ten times. The chain joins TRBV5-1 to TRBJ2-3; D uncertain. The CDR3 totals 13 residues. V lost 1 base and J lost 4, with 7 bases in between. Germline-derived CDR1 and CDR2 are SGHRS and YFSETQ. The CDR3 sequence is CASSLLGPDTQYF. CDR3 bases: TGCGCCAGCAGCTTGCTGGGCCCAGATACGCAGTATTTT.

This clonotype was observed a handful of times. The chain couples TRBV11-2 to TRBJ2-7, with D hard to call. The CDR3 contains 15 residues. V lost 5 bases, J lost 2 bases, and 16 bases lay in between. Per the germline V gene, CDR1 is SGHAT and CDR2 is FQNNGV. The CDR3 loop is CASSPRDISTYEQYF. The CDR3, as DNA: TGTGCCAGCAGCCCCCGTGACATCTCTACCTACGAGCAGTACTTC.

This clonotype has just a few counts. The V and J genes are TRBV20-1 and TRBJ2-1; 7 bases are a match to TRBD1. Germline V lookup: CDR1 DFQATT, CDR2 SNEGSKA (reference sequence). The CDR3 consists of 15 residues. V gave up 0 bases and J gave up 6 bases; unmatched junction bases: 8. In nucleotides, the CDR3 is TGCAGTGCTAGAGAACAGGGGTCCTTTGGCAATGAGCAGTTCTTC. Translating gives CSAREQGSFGNEQFF.

This sequence joins TRBV11-1 and TRBJ2-7; 7 bases align to TRBD1. Germline CDR1 SGHAT, CDR2 FQDESV (reference sequence). V lost 4 bases to trimming and J lost 3 bases; unmatched junction nucleotides: 18. The CDR3 contains 18 residues. CDR3 in DNA: TGTGCCAGCAGCTGGGATGGACAGGTCAAAAATGGGTACTACGAGCAGTACTTC. Its translation: CASSWDGQVKNGYYEQYF.

The rearrangement joins TRBV5-4 to TRBJ2-6; 9 bases agree with TRBD1. Germline V gives CDR1 SGHNT, CDR2 YYREEE (reference sequence). Trimming removed 6 bases from V and 2 bases from J; junction bases left unmatched: 15. This CDR3 spans 19 amino acids. The CDR3 here is CASTSWWGQGLAGANVLTF. In DNA, the CDR3 is TGTGCCAGCACCTCTTGGTGGGGACAGGGCCTGGCTGGGGCCAACGTCCTGACTTTC.

This clonotype was detected only a few times. The V gene is TRBV11-2, the J gene TRBJ2-1; TRBD2 agrees at 9 bases. The germline V gene has CDR1 SGHAT and CDR2 FQNNGV. J lost 10 bases, V lost 2 bases, and 9 bases had no gene match. CDR3 length: 15 amino acids. The CDR3 spells CASSLRLGLAYEQFF. In nucleotides, the CDR3 is TGTGCCAGCAGCTTAAGGCTGGGACTAGCTTACGAGCAGTTCTTC.

This clonotype showed up many times. The chain carries TRBV5-7 and TRBJ2-1; 10 positions agree with TRBD2. TRBV5-7 is an ORF, with its function uncertain. The CDR3 is 17 residues long. J lost 3 bases, V lost 0 bases, and 6 bases had no gene match. The CDR3: CASSLEGLADNYNEQFF. The CDR3 DNA reads as TGTGCCAGCAGCTTGGAAGGACTAGCGGATAACTACAATGAGCAGTTCTTC.

This clonotype was observed a handful of times. The CDR3 bases are TGTGCCAGCAGCTCGGACCGGAGCTCTGGGGCCAACGTCCTGACTTTC. This sequence encodes CASSSDRSSGANVLTF. The J gene is TRBJ2-6, the V gene TRBV9; D gene ambiguous. Trimming took 4 bases from V and 0 from J, leaving 11 bases between them. The germline gives CDR1 SGDLS, CDR2 YYNGEE. The CDR3 consists of 16 residues. Combining the CDR3 with reference TRBV9 and TRBJ2-6 gives the whole variable domain DSGVTQTPKHLITATGQRVTLRCSPRSGDLSVYWYQQSLDQGLQFLIQYYNGEERAKGNILERFSAQQFPDLHSELNLSSLELGDSALYFCASSSDRSSGANVLTFGAGSRLTVL.

The chain has TRBV12-3 or TRBV12-4 and TRBJ1-1; 8 bases are a match to TRBD1. The length of the CDR3 is 14 residues. V shed 6 bases and J 1 base; nucleotides not matched to a gene: 4. CDR3 protein: CASRGQAENTEAFF. The CDR3 bases are TGTGCCAGCAGGGGACAGGCGGAGAACACTGAAGCTTTCTTT.

The chain joins TRBV20-1 to TRBJ2-7; D not certain. CDR1 and CDR2 from the germline V gene are DFQATT and SNEGSKA (reference sequence). Trimming stripped 4 bases from V and 3 bases from J, with 7 bases between. The CDR3 totals 11 residues. Written as DNA, the CDR3 is TGCAGTGCTACGACGAACTACGAGCAGTACTTC. It codes for CSATTNYEQYF.

This clonotype was observed a few times. This chain joins TRBV11-2 and TRBJ2-3; a possible D gene is TRBD1 (6 bases). CDR1 is SGHAT, CDR2 FQNNGV, per germline. This CDR3 comprises 14 residues. With 6 bases removed from V and 7 bases from J, the gap between germline ends came to 17 bases. This CDR3 reads CASSFMGTPHTQYF. In DNA form, the CDR3 reads TGTGCCAGCAGTTTCATGGGGACACCGCATACGCAGTATTTT.

The V gene is TRBV20-1, the J gene TRBJ2-3; either TRBD1 or TRBD2 may fit D (5 bases each). CDR1 DFQATT and CDR2 SNEGSKA come from the germline V gene (reference sequence). Trimming removed 4 bases at V and 4 bases at J, with 18 bases between. This CDR3 contains 15 residues. The CDR3 coding sequence is TGCAGTGCTATTACGGGGCTAGAAATCGCAGATACGCAGTATTTT. Amino acids: CSAITGLEIADTQYF.